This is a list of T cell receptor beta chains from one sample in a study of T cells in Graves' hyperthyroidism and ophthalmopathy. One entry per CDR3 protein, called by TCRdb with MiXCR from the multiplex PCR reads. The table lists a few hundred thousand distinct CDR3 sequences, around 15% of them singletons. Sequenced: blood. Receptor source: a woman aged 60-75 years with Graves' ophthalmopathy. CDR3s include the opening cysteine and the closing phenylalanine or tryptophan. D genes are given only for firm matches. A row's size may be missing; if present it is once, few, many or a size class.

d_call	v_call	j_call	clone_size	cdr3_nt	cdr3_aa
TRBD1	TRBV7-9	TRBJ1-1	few	TGTGCCAGCAGCCAGTGGACAGGGACCTCGAACACTGAAGCTTTCTTT	CASSQWTGTSNTEAFF
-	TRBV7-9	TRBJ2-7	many	TGTGCCAGCAGCTTAGGCTCGGGGACCTACGAGCAGTACTTC	CASSLGSGTYEQYF
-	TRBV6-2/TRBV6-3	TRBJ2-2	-	TGTGCCAGCAGTAAGAACACCGGGGAGCCGTTTTTT	CASSKNTGEPFF
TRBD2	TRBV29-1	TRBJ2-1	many	TGCAGCGTTGTACTAGCGGGAGACAATGAGCAGTTCTTC	CSVVLAGDNEQFF
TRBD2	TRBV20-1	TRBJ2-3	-	TGCAGTGCTAGAGGCCAAGCGGGAGAAGGGGCAGATACGCAGTATTTT	CSARGQAGEGADTQYF
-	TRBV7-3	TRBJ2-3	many	TGTGCCAGCAGCAGCATGGGCGGGAATACAGATACGCAGTATTTT	CASSSMGGNTDTQYF
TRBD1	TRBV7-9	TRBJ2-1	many	TGTGCCAGCAGCTTATCGGGTAATTTGGGACAGTACAATGAGCAGTTCTTC	CASSLSGNLGQYNEQFF
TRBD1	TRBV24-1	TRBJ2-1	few	TGTGCCACCAGTGGGGACAGGGGATCCCACAATGAGCAGTTCTTC	CATSGDRGSHNEQFF
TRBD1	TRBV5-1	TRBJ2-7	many	TGCGCCAGCAGCCGGGGACAGGGGGTTTCCTACGAGCAGTACTTC	CASSRGQGVSYEQYF
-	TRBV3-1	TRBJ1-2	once	TGTGCCAGCAGCTTTCTCACGTCGGGTCACTATGGCTACACCTTC	CASSFLTSGHYGYTF
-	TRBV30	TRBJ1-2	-	TGTGCCTGGAGCTCCCCCCGGGGGGGCACCGATCGCTATGGCTACACCTTC	CAWSSPRGGTDRYGYTF
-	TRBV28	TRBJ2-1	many	TGTTCTACTCGCGGGACCTCCTACAATGAGCAGTTCTTC	CSTRGTSYNEQFF
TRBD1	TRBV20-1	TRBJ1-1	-	TGCAGTGCTTCACCGGGACAGGGGGCAAGAACTGAAGCTTTCTTT	CSASPGQGARTEAFF
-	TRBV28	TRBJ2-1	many	TGTGCCAGCGGGGTCCGGAACTCCTACAATGAGCAGTTCTTC	CASGVRNSYNEQFF
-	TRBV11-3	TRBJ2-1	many	TGTGCCAGCAGCTCACGTGAGACGGGAGTGAATGAGCAGTTCTTC	CASSSRETGVNEQFF
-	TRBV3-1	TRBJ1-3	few	TGTGCCAGCAGCCAAGAGGCCAGCCAGGCTGGAAACACCATATATTTT	CASSQEASQAGNTIYF
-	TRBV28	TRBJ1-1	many	TGTGCCAGCAGTCCTTGGACTCTGGAGGGCACTGAAGCTTTCTTT	CASSPWTLEGTEAFF
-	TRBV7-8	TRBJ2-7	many	TGTGCCAGCAGCTTAGCGAGGGTACACGAGCAGTACTTC	CASSLARVHEQYF
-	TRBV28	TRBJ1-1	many	TGTGCCAGCAGCCTCGGGGGGCTTACGAACACTGAAGCTTTCTTT	CASSLGGLTNTEAFF
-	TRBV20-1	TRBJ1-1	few	TGCAGTGCTGGAGAGGGGGGGTTCACTGAAGCTTTCTTT	CSAGEGGFTEAFF
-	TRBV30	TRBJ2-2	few	TGTGCCTGGAGTGTAGGGGGGGGGGAGCTGTTTTTT	CAWSVGGGELFF
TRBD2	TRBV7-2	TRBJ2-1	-	TGTGCCAGCAGCTTAAGTACTAGCGGGGCCTACAATGAGCAGTTCTTC	CASSLSTSGAYNEQFF
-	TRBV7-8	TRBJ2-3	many	TGTGCCAGCAGCAGAGGGACCACAGATACGCAGTATTTT	CASSRGTTDTQYF
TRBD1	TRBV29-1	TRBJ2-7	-	TGCAGCTGCCCGGACAGGGGCGAGCAGTACTTC	CSCPDRGEQYF
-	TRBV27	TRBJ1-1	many	TGTGCCAGCAGTTTTGGGGGGGAAAACACTGAAGCTTTCTTT	CASSFGGENTEAFF
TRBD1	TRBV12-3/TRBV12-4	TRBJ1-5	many	TGTGCCAGCAGTTCAGGGGGCCTTGATCAGCCCCAGCATTTT	CASSSGGLDQPQHF
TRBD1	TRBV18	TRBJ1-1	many	TGTGCCAGCTCACCACCGAGGGGGCGGAACACTGAAGCTTTCTTT	CASSPPRGRNTEAFF
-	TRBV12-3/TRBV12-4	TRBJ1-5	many	TGTGCCAGCAGCCAGAGCCCCCGGAGCAATCAGCCCCAGCATTTT	CASSQSPRSNQPQHF
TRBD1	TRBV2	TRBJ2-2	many	TGTGCCAGCAGTGATAACGGGGTCCTCGACAGGGCTAATTCCGGGGAGCTGTTTTTT	CASSDNGVLDRANSGELFF
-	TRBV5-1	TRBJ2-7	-	TGCGCCAGCAGCTTGGGGGTGACCGCCTACGAGCAGTACTTC	CASSLGVTAYEQYF
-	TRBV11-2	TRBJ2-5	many	TGTGCCAGCAAACGGAGGGGCGCTTCTAGCATCGAGACCCAGTACTTC	CASKRRGASSIETQYF
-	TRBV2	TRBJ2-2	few	TGTGCCAGCAGTGGAAGCACCGGGGAGCTGTTTTTT	CASSGSTGELFF
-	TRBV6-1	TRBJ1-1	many	TGTGCCAGCGTAAAGGGAAATCTGAACACTGAAGCTTTCTTT	CASVKGNLNTEAFF
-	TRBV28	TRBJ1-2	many	TGTGCCAGCAGCCCACCCACAGGGTACGGCTACACCTTC	CASSPPTGYGYTF
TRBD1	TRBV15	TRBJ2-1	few	TGTGCCACCAGGCGGGACAGGGGTTTCTACAATGAGCAGTTCTTC	CATRRDRGFYNEQFF
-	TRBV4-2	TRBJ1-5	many	TGTGCCAGCAGCCAAGTGCCGGGCAGAAGCAATCAGCCCCAGCATTTT	CASSQVPGRSNQPQHF
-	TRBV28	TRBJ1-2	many	TGTGCCAGCAGTTCCCGGTCTGGCTACACCTTC	CASSSRSGYTF
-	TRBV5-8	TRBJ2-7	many	TGTGCCAGCACCGACTCGTCGTACTCCTACGAGCAGTACTTC	CASTDSSYSYEQYF
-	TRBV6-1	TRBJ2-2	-	TGTGCCAGCAGTGATCCCACCGAGAACACCGGGGAGCTGTTTTTT	CASSDPTENTGELFF
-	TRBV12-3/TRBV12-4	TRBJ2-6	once	TGTGCCAGCAGTTTAAAGCAGGGTTTATCTGGGGCCAACGTCCTGACTTTC	CASSLKQGLSGANVLTF
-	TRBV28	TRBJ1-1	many	TGTGCCAGCAGTTTCAACAGGGTTCGGAACACTGAAGCTTTCTTT	CASSFNRVRNTEAFF
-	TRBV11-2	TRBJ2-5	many	TGTGCCAGCAGCACCCCCCCCTCGGGGGGCCGACGGGAGACCCAGTACTTC	CASSTPPSGGRRETQYF
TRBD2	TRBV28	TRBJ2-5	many	TGTGCCAGCACCGACGGTCGGACTAGCGGGAGTATAAAGACCCAGTACTTC	CASTDGRTSGSIKTQYF
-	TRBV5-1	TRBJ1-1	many	TGCGCCAGCAGCTTGGTTGCGAACACTCAAGCTTTCTTT	CASSLVANTQAFF
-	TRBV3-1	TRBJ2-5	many	TGTGCCAGCAGCCACCCTGGGACGGGAGCTCCCGAGACCCAGTACTTC	CASSHPGTGAPETQYF
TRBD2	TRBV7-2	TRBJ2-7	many	TGTGCCAGCAGCTTAGATTCTAGCGGGAGGACCTACGAGCAGTACTTC	CASSLDSSGRTYEQYF
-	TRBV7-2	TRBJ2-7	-	TGTGCCAGCAGCTTAAACCCCAGGGGCTACGAGCAGTACTTC	CASSLNPRGYEQYF
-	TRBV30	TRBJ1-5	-	TGTGCCTGGACCTCCGGAGGCAATCAGCCCCAGCATTTT	CAWTSGGNQPQHF
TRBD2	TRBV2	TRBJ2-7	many	TGTGCCAGCAGGTCTAGCGGGAGGTACGAGCAGTACTTC	CASRSSGRYEQYF
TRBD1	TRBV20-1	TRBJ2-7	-	TGCAGTGCTAGAAGCCCCGGGACAGGAATCTACGAGCAGTACTTC	CSARSPGTGIYEQYF
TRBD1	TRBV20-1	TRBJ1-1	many	TGCAGTCCTCGGGACAGAATGAACACTGAAGCTTTCTTT	CSPRDRMNTEAFF
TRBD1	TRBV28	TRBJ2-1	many	TGTGCCAGCAGTCAGGGGGTTGGGGTGGTTGAGCAGTTCTTC	CASSQGVGVVEQFF
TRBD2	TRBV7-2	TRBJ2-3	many	TGTGCCAGCAGCTCCCTCCCGGGACTAGCGGGAGGCCGCACAGATACGCAGTATTTT	CASSSLPGLAGGRTDTQYF
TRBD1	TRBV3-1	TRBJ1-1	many	TGTGCCAGCAGCCAAGTTCGGACAGGGGGGACTGAAGCTTTCTTT	CASSQVRTGGTEAFF
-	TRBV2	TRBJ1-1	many	TGTGCCAGCAGTGATCTGGAGAGTACTGAAGCTTTCTTT	CASSDLESTEAFF
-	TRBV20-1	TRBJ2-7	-	TGCAGTGCTAGCGTAGATTACAGGGAATACGAGCAGTACTTC	CSASVDYREYEQYF
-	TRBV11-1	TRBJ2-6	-	TGTGCCAGCAGCTTACGGAGGCCAGGGCCATTTCTCTCTGGGGCCAACGTCCTGACTTTC	CASSLRRPGPFLSGANVLTF
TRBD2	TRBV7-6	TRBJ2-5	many	TGTGCCAGCAGCTTACCAGCGGGAGGGCCGGGGGAGACCCAGTACTTC	CASSLPAGGPGETQYF